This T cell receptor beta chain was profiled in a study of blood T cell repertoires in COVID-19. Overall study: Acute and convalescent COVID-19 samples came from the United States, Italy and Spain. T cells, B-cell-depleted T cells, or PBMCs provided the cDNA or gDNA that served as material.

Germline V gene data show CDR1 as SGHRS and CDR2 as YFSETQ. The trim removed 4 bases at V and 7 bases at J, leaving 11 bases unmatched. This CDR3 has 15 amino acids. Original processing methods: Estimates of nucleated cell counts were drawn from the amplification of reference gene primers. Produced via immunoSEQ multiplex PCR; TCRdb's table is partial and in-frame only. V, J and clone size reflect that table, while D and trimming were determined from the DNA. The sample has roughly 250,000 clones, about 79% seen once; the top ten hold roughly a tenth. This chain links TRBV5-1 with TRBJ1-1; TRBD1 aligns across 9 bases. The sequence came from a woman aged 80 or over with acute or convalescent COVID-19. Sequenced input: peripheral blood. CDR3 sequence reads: CASSRETGGAGEAFF. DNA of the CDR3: TGCGCCAGCAGCCGAGAAACAGGGGGCGCAGGTGAAGCTTTCTTT.